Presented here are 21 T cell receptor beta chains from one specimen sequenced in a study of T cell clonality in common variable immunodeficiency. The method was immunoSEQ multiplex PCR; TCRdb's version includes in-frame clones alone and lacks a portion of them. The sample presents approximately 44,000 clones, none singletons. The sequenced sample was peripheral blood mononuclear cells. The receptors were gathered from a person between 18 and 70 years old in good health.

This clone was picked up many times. This chain's CDR3 is CASGGQALSGNTIYF. CDR3 DNA, as far as it was read: TGTGCCAGCGGGGGACAGGCTCTCTCTGGAAACACC. This chain joins TRBV7-2 and TRBJ1-3; 8 nucleotides agree with TRBD1. With the read ending 3 residues before the CDR3 end, the germline J gene is used to fill in that end. Trimming at V came to 8 bases and at J to 0 bases, leaving 6 bases not matched to a gene. Germline CDR1 reads SGHTA; CDR2 reads FQGNSA. The length of the CDR3 is 15 residues. Together with reference TRBV7-2 and TRBJ1-3, the CDR3 gives the full variable domain: GAGVSQSPSNKVTEKGKDVELRCDPISGHTALYWYRQSLGQGLEFLIYFQGNSAPDKSGLPSDRFSAERTGGSVSTLTIQRTQQEDSAVYLCASGGQALSGNTIYFGEGSWLTVV.

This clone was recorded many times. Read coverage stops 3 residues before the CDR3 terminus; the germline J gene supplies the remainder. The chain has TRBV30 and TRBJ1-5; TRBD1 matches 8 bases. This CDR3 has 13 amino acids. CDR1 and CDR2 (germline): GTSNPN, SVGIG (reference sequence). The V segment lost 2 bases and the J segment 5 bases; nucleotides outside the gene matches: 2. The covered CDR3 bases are TGTGCCTGGAGTCCACAGGGGGATCAGCCC. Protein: CAWSPQGDQP. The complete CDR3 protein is CAWSPQGDQPQHF.

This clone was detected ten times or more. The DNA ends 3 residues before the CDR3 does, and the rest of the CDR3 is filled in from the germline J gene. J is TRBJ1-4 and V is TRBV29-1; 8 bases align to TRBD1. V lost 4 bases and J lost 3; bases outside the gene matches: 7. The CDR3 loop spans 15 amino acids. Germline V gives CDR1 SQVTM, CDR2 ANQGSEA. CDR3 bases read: TGCAGCGTTGCTTCAGGGGGCTTTGCTAATGAAAAA. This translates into CSVASGGFANEK. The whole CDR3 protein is CSVASGGFANEKLFF.

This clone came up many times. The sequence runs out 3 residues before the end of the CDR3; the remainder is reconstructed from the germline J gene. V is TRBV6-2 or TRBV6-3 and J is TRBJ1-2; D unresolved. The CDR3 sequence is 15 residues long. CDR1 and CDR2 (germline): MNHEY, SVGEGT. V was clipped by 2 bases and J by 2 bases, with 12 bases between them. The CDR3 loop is CASSYPTSRNYGYTF. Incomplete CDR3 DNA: TGTGCCAGCAGTTACCCAACGAGCAGGAACTATGGC.

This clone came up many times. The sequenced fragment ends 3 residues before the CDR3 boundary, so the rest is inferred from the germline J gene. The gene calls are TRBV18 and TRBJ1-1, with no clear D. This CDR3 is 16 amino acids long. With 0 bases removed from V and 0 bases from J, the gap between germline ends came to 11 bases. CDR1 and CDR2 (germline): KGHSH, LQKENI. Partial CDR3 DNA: TGTGCCAGCTCACCACCGGGCAGGCTTTTGAACACTGAA. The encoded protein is CASSPPGRLLNTE. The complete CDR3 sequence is CASSPPGRLLNTEAFF.

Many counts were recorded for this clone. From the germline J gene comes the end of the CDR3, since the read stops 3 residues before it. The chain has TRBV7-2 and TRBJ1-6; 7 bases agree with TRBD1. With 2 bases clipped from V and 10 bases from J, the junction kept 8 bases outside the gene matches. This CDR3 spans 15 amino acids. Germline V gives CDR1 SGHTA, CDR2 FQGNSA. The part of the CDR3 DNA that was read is TGTGCCAGCAGCTTAATAGGGGGCGCAGGGTCACCC. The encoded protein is CASSLIGGAGSP. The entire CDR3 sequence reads CASSLIGGAGSPLHF.

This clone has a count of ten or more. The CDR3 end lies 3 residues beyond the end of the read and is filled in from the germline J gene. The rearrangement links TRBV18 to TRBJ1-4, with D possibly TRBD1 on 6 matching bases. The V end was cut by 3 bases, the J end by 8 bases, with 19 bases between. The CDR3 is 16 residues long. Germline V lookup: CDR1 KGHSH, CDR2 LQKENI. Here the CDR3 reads CASSPGRGAPQEKLFF. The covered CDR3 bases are TGTGCCAGCTCACCGGGGCGGGGGGCGCCTCAGGAAAAA.

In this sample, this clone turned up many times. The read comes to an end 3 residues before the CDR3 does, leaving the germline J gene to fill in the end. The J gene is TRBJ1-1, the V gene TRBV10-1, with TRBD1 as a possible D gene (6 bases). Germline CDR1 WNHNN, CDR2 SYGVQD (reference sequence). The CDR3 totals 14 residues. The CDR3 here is CASSEGRGRSEAFF. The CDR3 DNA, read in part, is TGCGCCAGCAGTGAGGGCAGGGGAAGATCGGAA.

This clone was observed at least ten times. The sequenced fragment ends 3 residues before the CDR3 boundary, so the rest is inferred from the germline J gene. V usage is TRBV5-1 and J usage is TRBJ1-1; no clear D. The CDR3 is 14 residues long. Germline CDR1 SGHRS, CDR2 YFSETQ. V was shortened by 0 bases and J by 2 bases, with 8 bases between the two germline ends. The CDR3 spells CASSLDSGNTEAFF. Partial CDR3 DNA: TGCGCCAGCAGCTTGGACAGTGGCAACACTGAA.

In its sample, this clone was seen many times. CDR3 protein: CASSLLSASGNTGELFF. The CDR3 bases that were read are TGTGCCAGCTCACTCCTTTCGGCTAGCGGGAACACCGGGGAG. This chain uses TRBV18 with TRBJ2-2, with TRBD2 matching 7 bases. The read terminates 3 residues before the CDR3 end, so the remaining end is supplied by the germline J gene. With V trimmed by 4 bases and J by 1 base, 9 bases remained unmatched. Germline V CDR1 and CDR2: KGHSH, LQKENI. The CDR3 extends over 17 amino acids.

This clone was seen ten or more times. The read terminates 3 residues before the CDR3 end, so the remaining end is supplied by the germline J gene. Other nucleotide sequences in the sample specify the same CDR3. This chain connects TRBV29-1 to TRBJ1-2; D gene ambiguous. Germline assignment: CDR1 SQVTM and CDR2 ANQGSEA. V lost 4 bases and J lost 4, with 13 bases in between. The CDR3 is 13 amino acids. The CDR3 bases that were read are TGCAGCGTTGGGAATCAGGACTTCTATGGC. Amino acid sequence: CSVGNQDFYG. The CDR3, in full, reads CSVGNQDFYGYTF.

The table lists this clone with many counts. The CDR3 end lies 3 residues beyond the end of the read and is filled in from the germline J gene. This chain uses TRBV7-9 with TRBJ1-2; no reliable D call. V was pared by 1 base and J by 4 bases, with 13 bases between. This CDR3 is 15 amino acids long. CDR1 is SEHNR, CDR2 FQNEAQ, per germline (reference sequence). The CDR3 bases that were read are TGTGCCAGCAGCTTAGTAACGAACAGAATCTATGGC. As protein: CASSLVTNRIYG. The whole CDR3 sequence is CASSLVTNRIYGYTF.

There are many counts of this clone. CDR3 bases read: TGCAGTGCTAGAAAAACCGGACAGGGTAATAATTCACCC. Its translation: CSARKTGQGNNSP. The CDR3 as a whole reads CSARKTGQGNNSPLHF. The chain couples TRBV20-1 to TRBJ1-6, with TRBD1 matching 8 bases. The sequence runs out 3 residues before the end of the CDR3; the remainder is reconstructed from the germline J gene. Germline loops: CDR1 DFQATT, CDR2 SNEGSKA (reference sequence). The CDR3 is 16 residues long. V trimming: 2 bases; J trimming: 5 bases; junction bases outside the gene matches: 8.

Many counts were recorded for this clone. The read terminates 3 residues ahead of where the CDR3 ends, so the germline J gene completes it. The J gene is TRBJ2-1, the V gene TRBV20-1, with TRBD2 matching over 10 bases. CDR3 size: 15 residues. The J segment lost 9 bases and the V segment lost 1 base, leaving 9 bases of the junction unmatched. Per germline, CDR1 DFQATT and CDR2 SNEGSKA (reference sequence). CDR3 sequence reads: CSARAVGLAGVEQFF. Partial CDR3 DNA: TGCAGTGCTAGAGCCGTAGGGCTAGCGGGAGTTGAG.

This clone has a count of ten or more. The covered CDR3 bases are TGTGCCTCCGACAGGGCCTCTGGAAACACC. It encodes CASDRASGNT. The full CDR3 protein reads CASDRASGNTIYF. The chain couples TRBV30 to TRBJ1-3; TRBD1 aligns across 7 bases. The CDR3 end falls 3 residues outside the read, so it is completed with the germline J gene. This CDR3 is built from 13 residues. V was clipped by 7 bases and J by 0 bases; unmatched bases: 3. Germline V gives CDR1 GTSNPN, CDR2 SVGIG (reference sequence).

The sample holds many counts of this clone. Here the CDR3 reads CSARGDVLYNEQFF. Partial CDR3 DNA: TGCAGTGCACGCGGGGACGTCCTTTACAATGAG. This chain connects TRBV20-1 to TRBJ2-1, with D possibly being TRBD2 (6 bases). The read terminates 3 residues before the CDR3 end, so the remaining end is supplied by the germline J gene. V was pared by 6 bases and J by 4 bases, with 16 bases between. Germline CDR1 reads DFQATT; CDR2 reads SNEGSKA (reference sequence). CDR3 size: 14 residues.

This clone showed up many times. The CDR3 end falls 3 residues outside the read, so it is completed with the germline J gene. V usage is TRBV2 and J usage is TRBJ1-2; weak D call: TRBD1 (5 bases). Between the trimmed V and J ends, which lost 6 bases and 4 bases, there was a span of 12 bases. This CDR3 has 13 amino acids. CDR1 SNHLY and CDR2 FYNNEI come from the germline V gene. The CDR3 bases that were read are TGTGCCAGCAGAAGAGGGGAAAGCTATGGC. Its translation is CASRRGESYG. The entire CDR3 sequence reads CASRRGESYGYTF.

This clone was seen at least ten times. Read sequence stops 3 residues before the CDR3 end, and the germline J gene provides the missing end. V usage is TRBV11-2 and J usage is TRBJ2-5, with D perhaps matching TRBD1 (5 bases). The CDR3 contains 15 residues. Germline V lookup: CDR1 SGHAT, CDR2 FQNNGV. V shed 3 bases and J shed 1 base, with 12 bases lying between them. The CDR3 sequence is CASSFHRQSQETQYF. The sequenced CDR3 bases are TGTGCCAGCAGCTTTCATCGACAGTCCCAAGAGACC.

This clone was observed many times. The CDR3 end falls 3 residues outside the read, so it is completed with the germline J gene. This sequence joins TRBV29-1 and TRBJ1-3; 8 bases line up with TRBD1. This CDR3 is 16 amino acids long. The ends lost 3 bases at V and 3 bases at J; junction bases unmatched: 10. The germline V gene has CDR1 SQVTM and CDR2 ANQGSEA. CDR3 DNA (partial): TGCAGCGTTGATTCGCGACAGGGGACGGGTGGAAACACC. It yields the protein CSVDSRQGTGGNT. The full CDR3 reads CSVDSRQGTGGNTIYF.

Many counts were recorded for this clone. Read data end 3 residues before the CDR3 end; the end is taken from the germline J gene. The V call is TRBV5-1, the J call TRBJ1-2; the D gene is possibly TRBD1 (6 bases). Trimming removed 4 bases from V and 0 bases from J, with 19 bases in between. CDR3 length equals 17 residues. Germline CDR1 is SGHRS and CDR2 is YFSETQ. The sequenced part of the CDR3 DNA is TGCGCCAGCAGCCTAGGACAGCCCGTAGGCCCTAACTATGGC. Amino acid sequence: CASSLGQPVGPNYG. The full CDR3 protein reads CASSLGQPVGPNYGYTF. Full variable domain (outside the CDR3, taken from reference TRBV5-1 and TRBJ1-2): KAGVTQTPRYLIKTRGQQVTLSCSPISGHRSVSWYQQTPGQGLQFLFEYFSETQRNKGNFPGRFSGRQFSNSRSEMNVSTLELGDSALYLCASSLGQPVGPNYGYTFGSGTRLTVV.

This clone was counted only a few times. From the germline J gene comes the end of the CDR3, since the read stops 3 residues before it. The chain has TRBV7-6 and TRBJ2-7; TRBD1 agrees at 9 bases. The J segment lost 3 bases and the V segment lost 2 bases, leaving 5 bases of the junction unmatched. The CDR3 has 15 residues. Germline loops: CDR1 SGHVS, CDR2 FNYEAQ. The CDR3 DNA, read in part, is TGTGCCAGCAGCTTATCCTCGACAGGGGGCTACGAG. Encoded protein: CASSLSSTGGYE. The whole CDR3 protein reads CASSLSSTGGYEQYF.